The next 10 T cell receptor beta chains were all read from a single sample in a study of cytomegalovirus exposure and HLA in healthy donors. Assay: immunoSEQ multiplex PCR; the TCRdb copy retains only in-frame clones and omits some. The table includes around 300,000 clones, around 90% detected once. What was sequenced was PBMCs. The source of these receptors is a man aged 25 to 40 in good health and CMV-seronegative.

This sequence joins TRBV15 and TRBJ2-5; weak D call: TRBD1 (7 bases). In germline, CDR1 is LNHNV, CDR2 YYDKDF (reference sequence). The CDR3 spans 15 residues. V gave up 9 bases and J gave up 3 bases, with 20 bases separating them. The CDR3 protein is CATTVGGQYEETQYF. Here the CDR3 DNA reads TGTGCCACTACAGTGGGGGGACAGTATGAAGAGACCCAGTACTTC.

The chain recombines TRBV6-5 with TRBJ1-1, with a weak D call TRBD1 (6 bases). The CDR3 extends over 15 amino acids. Deletions cut 3 bases from V and 0 bases from J, with 11 bases between. Germline V gene lookup returns CDR1 MNHEY and CDR2 SVGAGI. CDR3 in amino acids: CASSYLQGMNTEAFF. The CDR3 DNA sequence: TGTGCCAGCAGTTATTTACAGGGCATGAACACTGAAGCTTTCTTT.

The rearrangement joins TRBV5-4 to TRBJ1-2; 8 nucleotides align to TRBD1. Germline CDR1 reads SGHNT; CDR2 reads YYREEE (reference sequence). The V segment lost 4 bases and the J segment 8 bases; nucleotides outside the gene matches: 7. CDR3 length equals 13 residues. CDR3 sequence: CASSPGGVWGYTF. CDR3 sequence (DNA): TGTGCCAGCAGCCCAGGGGGCGTTTGGGGCTACACCTTC.

The J gene is TRBJ1-3, the V gene TRBV18; TRBD1 matches at 7 bases. The CDR3 extends over 17 amino acids. Trimming cost V 1 base and J 1 base; bases outside gene matches: 7. CDR1 KGHSH and CDR2 LQKENI come from the germline V gene. The CDR3 is CASSPLSGQMSGNTIYF. The CDR3 DNA reads TGTGCCAGCTCACCACTTTCGGGACAGATGTCTGGAAACACCATATATTTT.

The chain is built from TRBV2 and TRBJ2-2; tentative D call: TRBD1 (6 bases). The CDR3 length is 15 residues. Trimming pared 6 bases from V and 4 bases from J, leaving 15 bases between. CDR1 is SNHLY, CDR2 FYNNEI, per germline. CDR3 coding DNA: TGTGCCAGCAGCCGGGACACTTTAAGCACCGGGGAGCTGTTTTTT. Encoded protein: CASSRDTLSTGELFF.

This chain joins TRBV18 and TRBJ2-3, with 10 bases matching TRBD2. CDR3 length: 17 amino acids. CDR1 is KGHSH, CDR2 LQKENI, per germline. V was pared by 2 bases and J by 2 bases, with 7 bases of the junction left unmatched. DNA for the CDR3: TGTGCCAGCTCACCATTCAGCGGGGGGGCTCCCACAGATACGCAGTATTTT. Amino acid sequence: CASSPFSGGAPTDTQYF.

The chain has TRBV5-8 and TRBJ1-6; the match to TRBD1 covers 8 bases. The CDR3 consists of 14 residues. The germline CDR1 and CDR2 sequences are SGHTS and YDEGEE. The V gene end was trimmed by 0 bases and the J gene end by 7 bases; junction bases not matched to a gene: 0. The CDR3 spells CASSLGQGNSPLHF. CDR3 in DNA: TGTGCCAGCAGCTTGGGACAGGGGAATTCACCCCTCCACTTT.

Only one count was recorded for this clone. The V gene is TRBV11-2, the J gene TRBJ2-1, with D perhaps matching TRBD2 (5 bases). The length of the CDR3 is 16 residues. CDR1 is SGHAT, CDR2 FQNNGV, per germline. Trimming removed 1 base at V and 0 bases at J, with 10 bases between. DNA of the CDR3: TGTGCCAGCAGCTTAGTTAGAGGGCGCTCCTACAATGAGCAGTTCTTC. Amino acids: CASSLVRGRSYNEQFF.

The CDR3 loop reads CASREQTLYGYTF. The DNA for the CDR3 is TGTGCCAGTAGAGAACAGACCCTTTATGGCTACACCTTC. This chain links TRBV19 with TRBJ1-2, with D hard to call. V was clipped by 6 bases and J by 5 bases, with 13 bases between them. From germline, CDR1 is LNHDA and CDR2 SQIVND (reference sequence). This CDR3 is built from 13 residues.

The J gene is TRBJ1-6, the V gene TRBV6-5; no reliable D call. This CDR3 contains 15 residues. Trimming took off 6 bases at V and 8 bases at J, with 17 bases between the two ends. Germline loops: CDR1 MNHEY, CDR2 SVGAGI. The CDR3 sequence is CASSPTTFFDSPLHF. In DNA, the CDR3 is TGTGCCAGCAGCCCCACGACATTTTTTGATTCACCCCTCCACTTT.